A single sample gave rise to the 12 T cell receptor beta chains below, sequenced in a study of T cells after yellow fever vaccination. TCRdb redid the calling of the 5' RACE reads with MiXCR, one entry per CDR3 protein. This sample yields fewer than 90,000 distinct CDR3 sequences, of which more than 5.5% are seen a single time; 30% to 45% belongs to the top ten. The material sequenced was CD8+ T cells sorted from PBMCs, taken 5 days after the first yellow fever vaccination. These receptors all come from a man between 18 and 29 years old who received the YFV17D yellow fever vaccine.

The rearrangement uses TRBV19 and TRBJ2-3; tentative D call: TRBD2 (6 bases). The CDR3 has 16 amino acids. CDR1 and CDR2 from the germline V gene are LNHDA and SQIVND (reference sequence). The V end was cut by 4 bases, the J end by 0 bases, with 14 bases between. This CDR3 reads CASSTGTLPSTDTQYF. The DNA for the CDR3 is TGTGCCAGTAGTACAGGGACTTTGCCTAGCACAGATACGCAGTATTTT.

The chain combines TRBV6-5 with TRBJ2-7; perhaps D is TRBD1 or TRBD2 (6 bases each). V lost 1 base to trimming and J lost 3 bases, with 10 bases between them. The CDR3 covers 14 residues. The germline gives CDR1 MNHEY, CDR2 SVGAGI. The CDR3 spells CASSYYGGHYEQYF. The DNA for the CDR3 is TGTGCCAGCAGTTACTACGGGGGACACTACGAGCAGTACTTC.

This clonotype was seen many times. V and J are TRBV5-1 and TRBJ2-3; TRBD2 agrees at 13 bases. Losses at the gene ends were 4 bases for V and 0 bases for J; bases not matched to a gene: 8. Per germline, CDR1 SGHRS and CDR2 YFSETQ. The CDR3 consists of 18 residues. The CDR3 DNA sequence: TGCGCCAGCAGCCCCTGGACTAGCGGGGGCCTTAGCACAGATACGCAGTATTTT. It translates to CASSPWTSGGLSTDTQYF.

This clonotype came up a few times. The rearrangement links TRBV6-1 to TRBJ2-2, with 8 bases that match TRBD1. The CDR3 is made up of 16 amino acids. Per germline, CDR1 MNHNS and CDR2 SASEGT. V shed 5 bases, J shed 7 bases, and the junction held 12 bases outside the gene matches. This CDR3 reads CASSPRSQGADGELFF. The CDR3 region has the DNA TGTGCCAGCAGTCCCCGGTCTCAGGGGGCCGACGGGGAGCTGTTTTTT.

This clonotype was observed a handful of times. The rearrangement uses TRBV14 and TRBJ1-6, with 9 bases matching TRBD1. The germline V gene has CDR1 SGHDN and CDR2 FVKESK. Unmatched junction bases numbered 7, after V lost 3 bases and J lost 10 bases. This CDR3 comprises 15 residues. In nucleotides, the CDR3 is TGTGCCAGCAGCCAGACCGGGACAGGGTTGTCACCCCTCCACTTT. Residues: CASSQTGTGLSPLHF.

The table lists this clonotype with many counts. The chain recombines TRBV7-9 with TRBJ2-5; TRBD2 matches at 11 bases. J gave up 1 base and V 5 bases, and 9 bases lay outside the gene matches. Germline lookup yields CDR1 SEHNR and CDR2 FQNEAQ (reference sequence). The length of the CDR3 is 17 residues. CDR3 residues: CASSPLWGTSGQETQYF. The CDR3 region has the DNA TGTGCCAGCAGCCCTTTATGGGGGACTAGCGGCCAAGAGACCCAGTACTTC.

This clonotype has just a few counts. This chain connects TRBV15 to TRBJ1-5, with a weak D call TRBD1 (5 bases). Per the germline V gene, CDR1 is LNHNV and CDR2 is YYDKDF (reference sequence). The ends were cut back, 0 bases at V and 4 bases at J, with 10 bases in the middle. This CDR3 is 15 amino acids long. In DNA form, the CDR3 reads TGTGCCACCAGCAGAGATAGGGGAGTAAATCAGCCCCAGCATTTT. Its protein product is CATSRDRGVNQPQHF.

Only a few counts were recorded for this clonotype. The chain uses TRBV4-1 and TRBJ2-1; D may be TRBD2 (6 bases). Per germline, CDR1 MGHRA and CDR2 YSYEKL. With 4 bases removed from V and 5 bases from J, the gap between germline ends came to 33 bases. CDR3 length equals 21 residues. The CDR3 DNA follows: TGCGCCAGCAGCCTATTTCCGGGCGGGGAAACGCCAGTTGCGGGGCACAATGAGCAGTTCTTC. It encodes CASSLFPGGETPVAGHNEQFF.

Concerning this clonotype: Because the CDR3's place on the DNA is in doubt, the DNA is left out and the CDR3 is given as listed by TCRdb. This chain links TRBV6-2 or TRBV6-3 with TRBJ1-1. CDR1 and CDR2 from the germline V gene are MNHEY and SVGEGT. The CDR3 comprises 15 residues, both ends counted. The CDR3 protein is CASSYFGPANTEAFF.

The rearrangement uses TRBV15 and TRBJ2-5, with 7 bases identical to TRBD1. CDR3 length: 15 residues. Trimming removed 4 bases from V and 0 bases from J; junction bases left unmatched: 5. Germline loops: CDR1 LNHNV, CDR2 YYDKDF (reference sequence). CDR3 residues: CATSKTGINQETQYF. The CDR3 nucleotides read TGTGCCACCAGCAAGACAGGGATTAACCAAGAGACCCAGTACTTC.

This clonotype was found a few times. J is TRBJ2-1 and V is TRBV7-2; TRBD2 might be the D (6 bases). V lost 2 bases and J lost 4, with 12 bases in between. Germline V gene lookup returns CDR1 SGHTA and CDR2 FQGNSA. The CDR3 extends over 15 amino acids. The CDR3 loop is CASSLSTSLYNEQFF. CDR3 in DNA: TGTGCCAGCAGCTTAAGTACTAGCCTGTACAATGAGCAGTTCTTC.

This clonotype was seen more than once but under ten times. The chain couples TRBV11-2 to TRBJ2-2; TRBD2 matches at 7 bases. V was clipped by 2 bases and J by 0 bases; unmatched bases: 9. The length of the CDR3 is 18 residues. Germline lookup yields CDR1 SGHAT and CDR2 FQNNGV. The chain's CDR3 is CASSLRSSGHPNTGELFF. In nucleotides, the CDR3 is TGTGCCAGCAGCTTACGTTCTAGCGGTCACCCGAACACCGGGGAGCTGTTTTTT. The complete variable domain, with remaining parts taken from reference TRBV11-2 and TRBJ2-2, reads EAGVAQSPRYKIIEKRQSVAFWCNPISGHATLYWYQQILGQGPKLLIQFQNNGVVDDSQLPKDRFSAERLKGVDSTLKIQPAKLEDSAVYLCASSLRSSGHPNTGELFFGEGSRLTVL.